This T cell receptor (beta chain) was recovered during a study of blood T cell repertoires in COVID-19. As for the study in general: Researchers got acute and convalescent COVID-19 samples from the United States, Italy and Spain.

Clones were sequenced by immunoSEQ multiplex PCR, and TCRdb holds only the in-frame ones, with some missing. The table lists about 200,000 clones, approximately 78% of them singletons. Per the germline V gene, CDR1 is LNHDA and CDR2 is SQIVND (reference sequence). The junction had 8 bases not matched to a gene; V was cut back by 6 bases and J by 4 bases. The CDR3 covers 14 residues. V usage is TRBV19 and J usage is TRBJ1-2, with 7 bases matching TRBD1. This TCR derives from a woman older than 75 with active or convalescent COVID-19. The specimen sequenced was peripheral blood. The DNA for the CDR3 is TGTGCCAGTAGCACCACAGGGGTCGCCTATGGCTACACCTTC. Amino acids: CASSTTGVAYGYTF.